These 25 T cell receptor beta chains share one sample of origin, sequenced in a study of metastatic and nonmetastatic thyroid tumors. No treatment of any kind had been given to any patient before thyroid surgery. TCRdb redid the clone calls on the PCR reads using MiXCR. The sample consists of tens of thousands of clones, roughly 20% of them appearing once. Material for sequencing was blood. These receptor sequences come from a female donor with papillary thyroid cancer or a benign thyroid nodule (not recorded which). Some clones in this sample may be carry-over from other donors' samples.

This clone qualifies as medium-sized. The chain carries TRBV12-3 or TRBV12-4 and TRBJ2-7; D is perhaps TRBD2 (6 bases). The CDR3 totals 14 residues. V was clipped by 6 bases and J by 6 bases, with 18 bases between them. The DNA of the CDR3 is TGTGCCAGCAGCCGCGCCGGTAGCGGCGGCGAGCAGTACTTC. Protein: CASSRAGSGGEQYF.

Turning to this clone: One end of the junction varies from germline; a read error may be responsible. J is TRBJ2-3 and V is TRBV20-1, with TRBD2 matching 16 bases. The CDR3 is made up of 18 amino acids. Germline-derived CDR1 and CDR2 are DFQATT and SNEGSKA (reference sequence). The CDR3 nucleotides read TGCAGTGCTAGGACAGGGACTAGCGGGAGGGCTCGCGCAGATAAGCAGTATTTT. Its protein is CSARTGTSGRARADKQYF.

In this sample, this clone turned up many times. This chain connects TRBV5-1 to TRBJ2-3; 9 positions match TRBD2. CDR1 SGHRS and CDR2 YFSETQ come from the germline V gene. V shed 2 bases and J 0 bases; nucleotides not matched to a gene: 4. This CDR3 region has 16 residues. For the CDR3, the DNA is TGCGCCAGCAGCTTTGGCGGGAGGGTTAGCACAGATACGCAGTATTTT. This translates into CASSFGGRVSTDTQYF.

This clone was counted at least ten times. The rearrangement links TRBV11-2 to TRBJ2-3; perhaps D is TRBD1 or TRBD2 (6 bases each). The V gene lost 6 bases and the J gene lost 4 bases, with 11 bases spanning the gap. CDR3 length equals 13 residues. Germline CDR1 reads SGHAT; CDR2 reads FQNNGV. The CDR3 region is CASRWGAADTQYF. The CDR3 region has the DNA TGTGCCAGCAGATGGGGGGCGGCAGATACGCAGTATTTT.

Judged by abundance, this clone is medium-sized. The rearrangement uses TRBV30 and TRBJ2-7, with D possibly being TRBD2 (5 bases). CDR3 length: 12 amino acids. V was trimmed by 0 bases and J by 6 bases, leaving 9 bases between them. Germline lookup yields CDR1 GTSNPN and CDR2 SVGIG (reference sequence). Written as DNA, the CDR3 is TGTGCCTGGAGTGTGGGAGCGCGCGAGCAGTACTTC. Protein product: CAWSVGAREQYF.

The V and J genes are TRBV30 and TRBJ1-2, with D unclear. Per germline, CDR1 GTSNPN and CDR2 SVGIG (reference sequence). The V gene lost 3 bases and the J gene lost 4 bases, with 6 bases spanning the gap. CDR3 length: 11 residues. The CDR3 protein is CAWSVSYGYTF. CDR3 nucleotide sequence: TGTGCCTGGAGCGTATCCTATGGCTACACCTTC.

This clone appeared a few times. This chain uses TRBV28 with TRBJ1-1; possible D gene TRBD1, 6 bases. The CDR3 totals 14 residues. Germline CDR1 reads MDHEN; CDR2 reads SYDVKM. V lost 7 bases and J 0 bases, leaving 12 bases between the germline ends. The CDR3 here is CASTRTDLNTEAFF. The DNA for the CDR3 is TGTGCCAGCACCCGGACAGACCTGAACACTGAAGCTTTCTTT.

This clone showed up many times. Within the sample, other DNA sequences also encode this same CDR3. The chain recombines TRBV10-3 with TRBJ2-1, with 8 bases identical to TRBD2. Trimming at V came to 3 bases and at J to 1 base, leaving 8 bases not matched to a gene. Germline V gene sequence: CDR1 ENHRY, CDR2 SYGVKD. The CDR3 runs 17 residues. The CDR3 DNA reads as TGTGCCATCAGTGACCCCGGGCGCGGGGGGTCCTACAATGAGCAGTTCTTC. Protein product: CAISDPGRGGSYNEQFF.

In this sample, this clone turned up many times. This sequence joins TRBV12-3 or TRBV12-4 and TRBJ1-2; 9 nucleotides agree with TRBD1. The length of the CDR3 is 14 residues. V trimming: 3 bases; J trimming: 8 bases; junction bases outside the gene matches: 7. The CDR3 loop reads CASSFSGQGWGYTF. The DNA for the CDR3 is TGTGCCAGCAGTTTTTCGGGACAGGGATGGGGCTACACCTTC.

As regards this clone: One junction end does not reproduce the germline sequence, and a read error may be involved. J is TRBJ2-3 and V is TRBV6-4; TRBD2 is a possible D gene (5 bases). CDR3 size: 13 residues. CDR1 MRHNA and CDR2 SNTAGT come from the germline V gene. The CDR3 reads CASSSSSTYTQYF. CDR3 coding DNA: TGTGCCAGCAGTAGTTCTAGCACATATACGCAATATTTT.

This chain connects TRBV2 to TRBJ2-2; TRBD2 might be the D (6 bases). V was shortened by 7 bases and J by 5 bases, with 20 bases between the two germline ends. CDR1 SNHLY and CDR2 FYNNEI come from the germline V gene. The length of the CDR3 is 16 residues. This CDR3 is CASNTPLRDWTGELFF. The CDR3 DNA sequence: TGTGCCAGCAATACCCCTTTGCGGGATTGGACCGGGGAGCTGTTTTTT.

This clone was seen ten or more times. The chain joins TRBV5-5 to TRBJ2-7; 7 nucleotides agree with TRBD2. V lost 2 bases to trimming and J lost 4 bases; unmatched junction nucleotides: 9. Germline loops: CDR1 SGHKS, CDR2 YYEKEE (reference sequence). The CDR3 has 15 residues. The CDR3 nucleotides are TGTGCCAGCAGCTTAACCGGGAGGAGTTCGTACGAGCAGTACTTC. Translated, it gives CASSLTGRSSYEQYF.

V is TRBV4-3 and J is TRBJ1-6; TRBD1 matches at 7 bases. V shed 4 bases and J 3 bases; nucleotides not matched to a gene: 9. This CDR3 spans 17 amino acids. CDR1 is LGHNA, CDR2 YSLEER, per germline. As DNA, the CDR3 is TGCGCCAGCAGCCCGCAGGACAGGAGGTACTATAATTCACCCCTCCACTTT. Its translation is CASSPQDRRYYNSPLHF.

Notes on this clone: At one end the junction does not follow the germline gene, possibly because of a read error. CDR3 bases: TGTGCCAGCATTTTAAAATCAGGGGGCGCGTCCTATGGCTACACCTTC. Its translation: CASILKSGGASYGYTF. The J gene is TRBJ1-2, the V gene TRBV12-3 or TRBV12-4, with 8 nucleotides matching TRBD1. This CDR3 has 16 amino acids.

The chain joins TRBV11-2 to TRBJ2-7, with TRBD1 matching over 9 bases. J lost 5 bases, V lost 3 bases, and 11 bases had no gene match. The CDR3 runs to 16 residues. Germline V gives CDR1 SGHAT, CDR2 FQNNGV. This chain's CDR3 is CASSFGSGQGYHEQYF. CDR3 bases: TGTGCCAGCAGCTTTGGGAGTGGACAGGGGTACCACGAGCAGTACTTC.

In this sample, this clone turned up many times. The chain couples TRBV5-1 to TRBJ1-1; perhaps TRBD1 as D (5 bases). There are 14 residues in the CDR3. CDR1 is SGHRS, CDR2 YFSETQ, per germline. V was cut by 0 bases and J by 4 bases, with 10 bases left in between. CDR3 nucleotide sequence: TGCGCCAGCAGCTTGGCCGGGGGGGTCACTGAAGCTTTCTTT. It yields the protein CASSLAGGVTEAFF. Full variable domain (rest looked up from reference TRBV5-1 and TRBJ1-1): KAGVTQTPRYLIKTRGQQVTLSCSPISGHRSVSWYQQTPGQGLQFLFEYFSETQRNKGNFPGRFSGRQFSNSRSEMNVSTLELGDSALYLCASSLAGGVTEAFFGQGTRLTVV.

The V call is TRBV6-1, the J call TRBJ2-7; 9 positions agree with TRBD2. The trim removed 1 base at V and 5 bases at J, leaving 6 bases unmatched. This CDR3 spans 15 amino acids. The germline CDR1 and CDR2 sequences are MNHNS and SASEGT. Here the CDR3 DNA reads TGTGCCAGCAGTGAAGAGGGTAGCGGGAGCCACGAGCAGTACTTC. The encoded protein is CASSEEGSGSHEQYF.

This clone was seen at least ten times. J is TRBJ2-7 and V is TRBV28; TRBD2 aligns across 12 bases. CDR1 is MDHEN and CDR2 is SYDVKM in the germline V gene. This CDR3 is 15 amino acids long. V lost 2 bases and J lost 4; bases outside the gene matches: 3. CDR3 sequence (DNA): TGTGCCAGCAGTTTACGGACTAGCGGGATTTACGAGCAGTACTTC. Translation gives CASSLRTSGIYEQYF.

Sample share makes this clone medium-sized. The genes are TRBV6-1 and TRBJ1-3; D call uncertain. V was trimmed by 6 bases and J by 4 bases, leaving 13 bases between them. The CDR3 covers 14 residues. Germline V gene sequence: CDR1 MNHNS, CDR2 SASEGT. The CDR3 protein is CASRKKEAGNTIYF. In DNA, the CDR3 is TGTGCCAGCAGAAAAAAGGAGGCGGGAAACACCATATATTTT.

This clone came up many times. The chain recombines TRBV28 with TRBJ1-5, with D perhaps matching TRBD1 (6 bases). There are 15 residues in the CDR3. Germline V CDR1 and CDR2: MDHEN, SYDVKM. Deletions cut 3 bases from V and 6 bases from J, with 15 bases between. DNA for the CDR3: TGTGCCAGCAGTTTCATGCGGGGGGGGCGTCAGCCCCAGCATTTT. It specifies CASSFMRGGRQPQHF.

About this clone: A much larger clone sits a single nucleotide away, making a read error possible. The CDR3 DNA reads TGTGCCAGCAGCATTAATCCTACTAGCACAAATACGCAGTATTTT. This translates into CASSINPTSTNTQYF. The J gene is TRBJ2-3, the V gene TRBV5-4, with D maybe TRBD2 (6 bases). The CDR3 has 15 residues. Germline CDR1 is SGHNT and CDR2 is YYREEE (reference sequence).

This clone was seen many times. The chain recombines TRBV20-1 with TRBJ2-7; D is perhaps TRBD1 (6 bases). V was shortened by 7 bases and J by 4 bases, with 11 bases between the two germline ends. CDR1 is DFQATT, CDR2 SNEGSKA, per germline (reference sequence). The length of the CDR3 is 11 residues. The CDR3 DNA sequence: TGCAGTGTGGGCAGGGGTTACGAGCAGTACTTC. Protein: CSVGRGYEQYF.

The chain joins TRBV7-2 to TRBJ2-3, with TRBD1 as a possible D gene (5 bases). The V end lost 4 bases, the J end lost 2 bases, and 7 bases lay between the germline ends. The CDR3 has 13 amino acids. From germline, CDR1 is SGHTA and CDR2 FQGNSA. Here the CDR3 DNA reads TGTGCCAGCAGCTCGGACAACACAGATACGCAGTATTTT. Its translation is CASSSDNTDTQYF. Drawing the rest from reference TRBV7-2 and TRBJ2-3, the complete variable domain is GAGVSQSPSNKVTEKGKDVELRCDPISGHTALYWYRQSLGQGLEFLIYFQGNSAPDKSGLPSDRFSAERTGGSVSTLTIQRTQQEDSAVYLCASSSDNTDTQYFGPGTRLTVL.

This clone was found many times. Here the CDR3 DNA reads TGCAGTGCTAGAGAGGGGACAGGACTACAAGAGACCCAGTACTTC. Amino acids: CSAREGTGLQETQYF. The chain carries TRBV20-1 and TRBJ2-5; 8 bases match TRBD1. This CDR3 has 15 amino acids. Losses at the gene ends were 0 bases for V and 2 bases for J; bases not matched to a gene: 5. Germline V CDR1 and CDR2: DFQATT, SNEGSKA (reference sequence).

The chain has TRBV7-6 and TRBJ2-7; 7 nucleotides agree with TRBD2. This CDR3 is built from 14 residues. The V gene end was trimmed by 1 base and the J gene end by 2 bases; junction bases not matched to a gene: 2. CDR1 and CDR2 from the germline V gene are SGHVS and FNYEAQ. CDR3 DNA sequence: TGTGCCAGCAGCTTAGATGCGGGGGCCTACGAGCAGTACTTC. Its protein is CASSLDAGAYEQYF.